Reported below is one TCR beta chain. Its target is unknown. 60 Vbeta and 13 Jbeta primers were used in PCR. The repertoire was sequenced with immunoSEQ multiplex PCR; TCRdb's copy has only in-frame clones and lacks some. This table has fewer than 150,000 clones, over 70% appearing once. This entry belongs to a study of cytomegalovirus exposure and HLA in healthy donors. The study, taken as a whole, reports: Later genetic work tied a missense DCLRE1C variant to beta-chain V and J trimming.

Healthy bone marrow donors made up the donor group. Input material: PBMCs. The clonotype was recovered from a male donor in good health and CMV-seronegative.

CDR3 sequence: CASSNGGRAGETQYF. Written as DNA, the CDR3 is TGTGCCAGTAGTAACGGCGGGAGGGCCGGGGAGACCCAGTACTTC. The chain is built from TRBV19 and TRBJ2-5, with 9 nucleotides matching TRBD2. Germline CDR1 is LNHDA and CDR2 is SQIVND (reference sequence). V trimming: 4 bases; J trimming: 5 bases; junction bases outside the gene matches: 8. The CDR3 is 15 amino acids.